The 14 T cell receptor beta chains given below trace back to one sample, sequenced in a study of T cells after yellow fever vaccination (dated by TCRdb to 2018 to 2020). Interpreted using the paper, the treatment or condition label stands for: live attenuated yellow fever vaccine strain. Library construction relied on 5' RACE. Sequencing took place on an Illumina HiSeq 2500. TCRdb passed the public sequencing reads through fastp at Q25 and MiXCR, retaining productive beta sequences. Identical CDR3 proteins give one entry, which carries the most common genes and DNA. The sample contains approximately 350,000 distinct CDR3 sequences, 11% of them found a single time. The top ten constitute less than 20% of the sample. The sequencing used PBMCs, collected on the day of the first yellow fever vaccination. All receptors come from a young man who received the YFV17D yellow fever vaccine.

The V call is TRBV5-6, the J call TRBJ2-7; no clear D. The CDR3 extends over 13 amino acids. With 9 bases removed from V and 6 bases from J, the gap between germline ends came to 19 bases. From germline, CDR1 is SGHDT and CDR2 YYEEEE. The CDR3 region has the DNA TGTGCCATGAGCCTCGGGCTCATCTGCGAGCAGTACTTC. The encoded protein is CAMSLGLICEQYF.

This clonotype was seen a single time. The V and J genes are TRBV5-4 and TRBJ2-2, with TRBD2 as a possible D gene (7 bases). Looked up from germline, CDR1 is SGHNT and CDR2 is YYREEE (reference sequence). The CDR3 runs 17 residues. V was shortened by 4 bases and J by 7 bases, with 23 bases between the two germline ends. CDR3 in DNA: TGTGCCAGCAGCCGCGCCTCGGGGGGCGGGGGTGACGGGGAGCTGTTTTTT. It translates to CASSRASGGGGDGELFF.

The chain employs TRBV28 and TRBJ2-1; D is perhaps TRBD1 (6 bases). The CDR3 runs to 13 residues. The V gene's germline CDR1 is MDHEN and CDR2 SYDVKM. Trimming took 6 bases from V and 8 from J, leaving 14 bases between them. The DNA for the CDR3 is TGTGCCAGCAGGGCACAGGGTTCGCATGAGCAGTTCTTC. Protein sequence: CASRAQGSHEQFF.

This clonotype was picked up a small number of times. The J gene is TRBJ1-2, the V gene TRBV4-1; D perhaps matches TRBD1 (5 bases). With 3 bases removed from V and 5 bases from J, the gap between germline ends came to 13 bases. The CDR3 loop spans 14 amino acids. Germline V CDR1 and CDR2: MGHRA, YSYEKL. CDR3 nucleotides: TGCGCCAGCAGCCACAGGGCAACTCCGTATGGCTACACCTTC. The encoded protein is CASSHRATPYGYTF.

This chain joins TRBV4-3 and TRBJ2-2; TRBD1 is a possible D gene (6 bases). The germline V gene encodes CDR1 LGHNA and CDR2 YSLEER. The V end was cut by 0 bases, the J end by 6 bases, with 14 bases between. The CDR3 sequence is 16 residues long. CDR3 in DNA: TGCGCCAGCAGCCAAGATGATAGGACAGACTCCGGGGAGCTGTTTTTT. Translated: CASSQDDRTDSGELFF.

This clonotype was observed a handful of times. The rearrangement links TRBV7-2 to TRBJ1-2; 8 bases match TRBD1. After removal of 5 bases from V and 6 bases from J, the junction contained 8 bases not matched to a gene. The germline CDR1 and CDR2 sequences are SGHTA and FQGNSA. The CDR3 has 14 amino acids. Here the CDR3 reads CASSTPDRGNGYTF. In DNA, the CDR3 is TGTGCCAGCAGCACCCCCGACAGGGGTAATGGCTACACCTTC.

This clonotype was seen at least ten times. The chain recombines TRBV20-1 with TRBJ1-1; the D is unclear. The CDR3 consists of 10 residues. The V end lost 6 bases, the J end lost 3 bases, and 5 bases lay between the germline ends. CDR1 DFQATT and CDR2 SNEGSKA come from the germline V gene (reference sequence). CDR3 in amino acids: CSAGYTEAFF. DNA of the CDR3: TGCAGTGCAGGGTACACTGAAGCTTTCTTT.

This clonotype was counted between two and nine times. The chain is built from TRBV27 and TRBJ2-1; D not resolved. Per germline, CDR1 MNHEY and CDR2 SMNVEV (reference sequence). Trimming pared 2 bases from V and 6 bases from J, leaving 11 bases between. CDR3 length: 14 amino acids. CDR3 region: CASSLALSFNEQFF. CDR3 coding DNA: TGTGCCAGCAGTTTAGCACTTAGTTTCAATGAGCAGTTCTTC.

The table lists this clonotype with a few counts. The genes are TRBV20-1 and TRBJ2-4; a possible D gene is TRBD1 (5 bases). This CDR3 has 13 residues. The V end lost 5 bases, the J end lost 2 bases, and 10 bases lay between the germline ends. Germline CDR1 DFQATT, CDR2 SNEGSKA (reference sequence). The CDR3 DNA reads TGCAGTGCTCCAGGGTATTCCAAAAACATTCAGTACTTC. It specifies CSAPGYSKNIQYF.

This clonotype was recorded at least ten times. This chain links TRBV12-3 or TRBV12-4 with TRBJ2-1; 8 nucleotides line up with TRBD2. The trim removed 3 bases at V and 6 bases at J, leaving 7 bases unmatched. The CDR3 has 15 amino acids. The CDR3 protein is CASSFVAGFGNEQFF. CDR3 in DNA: TGTGCCAGCAGTTTCGTAGCGGGGTTTGGCAATGAGCAGTTCTTC.

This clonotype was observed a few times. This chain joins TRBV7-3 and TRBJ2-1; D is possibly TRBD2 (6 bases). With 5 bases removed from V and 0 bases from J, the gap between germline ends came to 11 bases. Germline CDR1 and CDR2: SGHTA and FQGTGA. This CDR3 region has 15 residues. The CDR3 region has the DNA TGTGCCAGCAGCCCATCGGGGGACTCCTACAATGAGCAGTTCTTC. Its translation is CASSPSGDSYNEQFF.

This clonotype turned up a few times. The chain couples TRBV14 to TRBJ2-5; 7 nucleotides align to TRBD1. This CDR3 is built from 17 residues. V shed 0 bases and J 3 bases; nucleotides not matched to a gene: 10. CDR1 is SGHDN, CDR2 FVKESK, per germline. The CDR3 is CASSQDRRGRVKETQYF. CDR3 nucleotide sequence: TGTGCCAGCAGCCAAGATCGTAGGGGGCGCGTAAAAGAGACCCAGTACTTC.

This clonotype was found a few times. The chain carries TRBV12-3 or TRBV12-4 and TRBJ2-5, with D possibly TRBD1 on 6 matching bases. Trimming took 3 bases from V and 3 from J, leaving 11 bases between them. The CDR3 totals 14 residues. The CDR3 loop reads CASSFQGLEETQYF. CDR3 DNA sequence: TGTGCCAGCAGTTTCCAGGGGTTGGAAGAGACCCAGTACTTC.

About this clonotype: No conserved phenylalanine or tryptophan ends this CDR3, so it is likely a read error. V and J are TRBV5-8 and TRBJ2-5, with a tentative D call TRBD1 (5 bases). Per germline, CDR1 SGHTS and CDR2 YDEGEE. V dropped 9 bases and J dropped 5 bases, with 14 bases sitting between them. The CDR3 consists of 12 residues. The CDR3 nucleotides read TGTGCCATGAGCCCCAGGGCGGAGACCCAGTACTTA. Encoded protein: CAMSPRAETQYL.